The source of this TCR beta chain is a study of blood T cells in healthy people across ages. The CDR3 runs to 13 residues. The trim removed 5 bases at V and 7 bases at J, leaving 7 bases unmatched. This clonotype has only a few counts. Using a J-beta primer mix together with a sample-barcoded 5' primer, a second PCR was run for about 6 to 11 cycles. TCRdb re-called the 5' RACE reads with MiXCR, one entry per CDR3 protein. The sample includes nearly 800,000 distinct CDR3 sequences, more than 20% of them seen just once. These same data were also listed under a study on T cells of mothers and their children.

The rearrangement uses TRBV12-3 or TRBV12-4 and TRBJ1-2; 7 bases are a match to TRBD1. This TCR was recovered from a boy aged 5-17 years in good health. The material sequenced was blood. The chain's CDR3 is CASSTGQIGGYTF. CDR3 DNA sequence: TGTGCCAGCAGTACGGGACAGATCGGTGGCTACACCTTC.